The sequence of this T cell receptor beta chain was determined in a study of T cell responses to AZD1222 COVID-19 vaccine. The V segment lost 6 bases and the J segment 3 bases; nucleotides outside the gene matches: 5. Looked up from germline, CDR1 is MNHEY and CDR2 is SVGAGI. The CDR3 extends over 13 amino acids. With respect to this clone: Its specificity is not known.

The repertoire was sequenced with immunoSEQ multiplex PCR; TCRdb's copy has only in-frame clones and lacks some. Of roughly 97,000 clones listed, about 89% are singletons. Notes on the study in general: Following two doses of AZD1222, Spike-specific TCR breadth and depth rose. Donors were largely white British and mainly female; clonal diversity was possibly underestimated.

This receptor was identified in an adult in good health. Sample: peripheral blood, taken on day 0 of AZD1222 vaccination. This chain links TRBV6-5 with TRBJ2-7; 7 bases map to TRBD1. The CDR3 nucleotides are TGTGCCAGCAGCGAGACAGGGCGCTACGAGCAGTACTTC. Protein product: CASSETGRYEQYF.